Listed below are T cell receptor beta chains from one sample, sequenced in a study of cytomegalovirus exposure and HLA in healthy donors. The repertoire was sequenced with immunoSEQ multiplex PCR; TCRdb's copy has only in-frame clones and lacks some. The sample has 75,000 to 80,000 clones; the top ten hold 3% to 4%. The sequencing input was PBMCs. These receptors all come from a man aged 18 to 29 in good health and CMV-seropositive. Each CDR3 is given with its conserved first and last residue.

17,TRBV11-3,TRBJ1-5,CASPGWDRNMSNQPQHF
16,TRBV19,TRBJ2-3,CASSSRGAVVSDTQYF
21,TRBV9,TRBJ1-2,CASSVDHGPGTGTGGGYGYTF
15,TRBV29-1,TRBJ1-1,CSVKVGGEGDTEAFF
17,TRBV5-1,TRBJ1-1,CASSLWWDRPLGTEAFF
14,TRBV7-9,TRBJ2-3,CASSRGDSTDTQYF
15,TRBV4-1,.,CASSPVPGQGTEQYF
14,TRBV6-5,TRBJ2-7,CASTWQAGAREQYF
16,TRBV10-1,TRBJ2-5,CASSERFVADQETQYF
13,TRBV2,TRBJ1-5,CASTRSSNQPQHF
16,TRBV5-6,TRBJ1-1,CASSPLGGAGNTEAFF
14,TRBV19,TRBJ1-1,CASSRTGAVAEAFF
15,TRBV28,TRBJ2-3,CASSYRQGATDTQYF
13,TRBV7-8,TRBJ2-7,CASSPRFSYEQYF
17,TRBV27,TRBJ2-6,CASSSGTGAPGANVLTF
15,TRBV19,TRBJ1-5,CASSIAQVSNQPQHF